The T cell receptor (beta chain) described here comes from a study of molecular identifiers for immune sequencing clone quantification (dated by TCRdb to the late 2010s). In terms of the full investigation: In a replicate experiment, RNA from around 20,000 or 100,000 naive CD8 T cells was split into five aliquots, four of which were sequenced. The study was a methods study using CD8 T cells to benchmark molecular-identifier clustering-based TCR repertoire sequencing (MIDCIRS) and TCR RNA copy counting. General findings and caveats noted by the study authors: Without barcode sub-clustering, chimeric consensus sequences inflated TCR diversity; chimeras reached as high as 47%. Modeling estimated about three recovered TCR RNA copies per cell, compared with 9.5 to 10 by digital PCR, which implies about 30% capture efficiency. Spiked-in Jurkat TCR RNA equivalent to a single cell was reported to be detectable even among approximately 1.1 million naive CD8 T cells. Identical TCR molecules sharing a barcode could cause highly expanded clone sizes to be underestimated. Spiked-in Jurkat TCR RNA (10 copies' worth), which is not part of the donor repertoire, was contained in the naive libraries. In CMV-specific effector cells, clones with more than 20 RNA copies contained over 97% of molecules, whereas in naive cells such clones contained under 1% of molecules.

Library preparation used PCR. This sample was sequenced with a NextSeq 500. Preparation of bulk TCR libraries followed a previously described approach, with the TCR primers listed in Table S5. The Qiagen AllPrep DNA/RNA kit was used to purify total RNA. Before analysis, reads from multiple sequencing runs of one library were combined. The source study handled its data this way. Reads were retained only if an exact TCR constant sequence was present, and the retained reads were trimmed to 150 nt and grouped according to their 12-nt molecular barcodes. Within each barcode group, reads were sub-clustered at a 15% Levenshtein threshold, and quality-weighted consensus sequences were built per RNA molecule. Non-functional sequences were removed, as were lower-count sequences one edit away from another. On the basis of fitting two negative binomial distributions, barcode sub-clusters with fewer than 20% of the maximum read count were discarded. The raw public data were reprocessed by TCRdb itself: fastp quality trimming at Q25, MiXCR clonotype calling, in-frame beta chains only. All rows with the same CDR3 protein become a single entry with the most common DNA and genes. TCRdb, rather than the study authors, made the V and J calls. The sample includes about 500,000 distinct CDR3 sequences, with about 25% observed a single time. The ten largest clones represent approximately 0.76% of the sample.

Its CDR3 holds 17 amino acids, cysteine through phenylalanine. Only the CDR3 part of the read is kept: 51 bases, read in frame from the first base. With regard to this clonotype: No cognate antigen has been identified for it. Possible read error: a much larger clone is one base away.

Libraries of naive CD8 T cells were generated from about 19,000 to 1,100,000 sorted cells, with 10%, 30% or 50% of the purified RNA used. Naive CD8 T cells were FACS-sorted as CD8+CD4-CCR7+CD45RA+ on a BD FACSAria II into RLT Plus buffer. Detection sensitivity was tested by spiking Jurkat RNA equal to some 10 TCR copies' worth into samples containing about 19,000-1,000,000 naive CD8 T cells. CD8 T cells were enriched with RosetteSep CD8+ T Cell Enrichment Cocktail and Ficoll-Paque, followed by ACK red cell lysis. Recombination linked TRBV5-3 to TRBJ2-7; the D gene lacks a confident call. TRBV5-3 counts as an open reading frame of uncertain function. The clonotype originates from a human donor in good health. Some libraries in this study had Jurkat cell RNA spiked in. Source material: naive CD8+ T cells from blood, with Jurkat cell RNA spiked in. Reading the label with the study, this specimen's cell subset or site is: FACS-sorted CD8+CD4-CCR7+CD45RA+ naive T cells. The nucleotides are TGTGCCAGCAGCTTTTCCCGGGCCCGAGATCCCCCTGGCGAGCAGTACTTC. The translation is CASSFSRARDPPGEQYF.